This T cell receptor beta chain was captured by sequencing in a study of Ad26.COV2.S vaccination and SARS-CoV-2 variants. Overall study context: Once, or twice with 56 days between doses, Ad26.COV2.S was given intramuscularly.

For this clone: Its cognate antigen is unknown.

V lost 5 bases, J lost 2 bases, and 12 bases lay in between. The V gene's germline CDR1 is SGHTA and CDR2 FQGNSA. CDR3 length: 14 residues. Whole-study findings and limits: The TCR breadth and depth analyses may have understated or missed part of the total T cell responses.

Documented treatment: some 20 received Ad26.COV2.S at low or high dose, single or two shots; about 5 received placebo; per-sample allocation not given. Specimens were obtained on day 63 following the first vaccine or placebo injection. Immunization relied on an Ad26 vector, which expressed Wuhan-strain SARS-CoV-2 spike. Using immunoSEQ multiplex PCR, the repertoire was profiled, and TCRdb retains in-frame clones only, with some absent. Of over 400,000 clones listed, around 91% are singletons. The starting material was peripheral blood, obtained in a trial of Ad26.COV2.S vaccine versus placebo. The rearrangement uses TRBV7-2 and TRBJ1-2, with D unresolved. The clonotype originates from a person aged 18 to 65 who received the Ad26.COV2.S COVID-19 vaccine or a placebo. CDR3 loop: CASSQGDPNYGYTF. The CDR3, as DNA: TGTGCCAGCAGCCAAGGCGACCCGAACTATGGCTACACCTTC.